The entry that follows covers one T cell receptor beta chain sequence. A far bigger clonotype differs at one base, so this is likely a read error. Time point specified: before trial treatment. Donors received a regimen that comprised nivolumab, ipilimumab, aspirin, low-dose cyclophosphamide and low-dose radiotherapy. The data belong to a study of low-dose radiotherapy and immunotherapy resistance in tumors. Overall study context: Radiation delivery to Cohort 1 consisted of 0.5 Gy per fraction every 2 weeks, summing to 6.5 Gy. Dosing of intravenous cyclophosphamide at 200 mg/m2 occurred every two weeks and took place one day prior to radiation and immunotherapy.

Over about 19 PCR cycles, TCRs were amplified from a constant-region primer and V-primer adapter. TCRdb itself ran the reads through MiXCR, one entry per CDR3 protein. The table has about 50,000 distinct CDR3 sequences, about 10% seen once. Germline-derived CDR1 and CDR2 are PRHDT and FYEKMQ (reference sequence). This CDR3 contains 14 residues. The V gene end was trimmed by 6 bases and the J gene end by 10 bases; junction bases not matched to a gene: 9. This TCR was recovered from a female donor with ovarian cancer. This chain joins TRBV13 and TRBJ2-1; 10 bases agree with TRBD2. Sequenced material: PBMCs, taken before treatment. In nucleotides, the CDR3 is TGTGCCAGCAGGGAAGCGGGGGGGATATACGAGCAGTTCTTC. It yields the protein CASREAGGIYEQFF.